What follows is one TCR beta chain and its context. The antigen is undetermined. This CDR3 spans 14 amino acids. V lost 1 base to trimming and J lost 5 bases; unmatched junction nucleotides: 3. Germline V CDR1 and CDR2: SGHNT, YYREEE (reference sequence). This sample stems from a study of cytomegalovirus exposure and HLA in healthy donors. Findings and caveats of the study: Earlier analysis yielded a pattern in which most TCR beta V segments were productive about 90% or about 30% of the time. Rarity held for most TCR sequences, but there were some public TCRs that occurred in many donors.

PCR involved 60 Vbeta and 13 Jbeta primers. TCRdb keeps only in-frame clones here, not all; method: immunoSEQ multiplex PCR. Of about 130,000 clones listed, around 77% are singletons. Sample: PBMCs. This TCR was recovered from a man in his fifties in good health and CMV-seronegative. This sequence joins TRBV5-4 and TRBJ2-7; 10 positions agree with TRBD2. The CDR3 DNA is TGTGCCAGCAGCTTGCGGCTAGCGGGAGACGAGCAGTACTTC. This encodes CASSLRLAGDEQYF.